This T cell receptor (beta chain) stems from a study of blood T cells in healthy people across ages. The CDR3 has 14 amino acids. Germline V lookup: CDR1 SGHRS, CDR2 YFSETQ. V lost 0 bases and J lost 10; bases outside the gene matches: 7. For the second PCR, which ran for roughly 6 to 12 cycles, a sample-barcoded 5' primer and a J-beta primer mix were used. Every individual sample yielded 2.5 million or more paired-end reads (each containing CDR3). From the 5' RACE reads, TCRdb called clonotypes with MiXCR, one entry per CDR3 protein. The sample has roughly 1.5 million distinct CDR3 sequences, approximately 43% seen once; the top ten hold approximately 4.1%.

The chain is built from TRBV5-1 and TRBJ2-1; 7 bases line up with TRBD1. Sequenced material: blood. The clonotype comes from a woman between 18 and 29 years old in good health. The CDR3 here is CASSLATGIREQFF. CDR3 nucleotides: TGCGCCAGCAGCTTGGCGACAGGGATCCGCGAGCAGTTCTTC.